This is a list of T cell receptor beta chains from one sample in a study of CD8+ T cells in alopecia areata. Profiled with immunoSEQ multiplex PCR; TCRdb holds only in-frame clones, not every one. The sample holds approximately 210,000 clones, 45% to 65% seen once. The sample here was CD4+ T cells sorted from blood, taken at week 4, from a patient treated with tofacitinib. All receptors derive from a human donor with alopecia areata. CDR3s include the opening cysteine and the closing phenylalanine or tryptophan. The order of the fields is J gene, D gene, V gene, clone size, CDR3 DNA, CDR3 protein. D genes are given only for firm matches. Size is omitted from some rows. Given values are once, few, many or a class for expanded clones.

TRBJ2-7	.	TRBV29-1	.	TGCAGCGTCGTACCCACAGGGAGGGACGAGCAGTACTTC	CSVVPTGRDEQYF
TRBJ2-7	.	TRBV5-1	.	TGCGCCAGCAGCTTGGCCCGGACAGTCTACTACGAGCAGTACTTC	CASSLARTVYYEQYF
TRBJ2-5	TRBD1	TRBV7-9	.	TGTGCCAGCAGCTTGGGACAGCGAGCCGGAGAGACCCAGTACTTC	CASSLGQRAGETQYF
TRBJ1-6	.	TRBV7-9	once	TGTGCCAGCAGCTTAGCCACGGGGGCCATGGCCAATTCACCCCTCCACTTT	CASSLATGAMANSPLHF
TRBJ2-2	TRBD1	TRBV30	.	TGTGCCTGTATGGACAGGGGGACCGGGGAGCTGTTTTTT	CACMDRGTGELFF
TRBJ2-1	TRBD2	TRBV2	.	TGTGCCAGCAAGCCCGGGACTAGCGAATCCAATGAGCAGTTCTTC	CASKPGTSESNEQFF
TRBJ1-3	.	TRBV28	.	TGTGCCACCCGTCTATGGGGGCCCGGAAACACCATATATTTT	CATRLWGPGNTIYF
TRBJ1-6	.	TRBV7-9	many	TGTGCCAGCAGCACACAGGGTAATAATTCACCCCTCCACTTT	CASSTQGNNSPLHF
TRBJ2-7	TRBD2	TRBV30	.	TGTGCCTCCCACAAGCGGGGGGGCTTCAACGAGCAGTACTTC	CASHKRGGFNEQYF
TRBJ1-2	TRBD1	TRBV9	.	TGTGCCAGCAGCCCCCGGACAGGGATCGGCTACACCTTC	CASSPRTGIGYTF
TRBJ2-7	TRBD2	TRBV25-1	few	TGTGCCAGCAGTGGCCGGCTAGCGGAGTACGAGCAGTACTTC	CASSGRLAEYEQYF
TRBJ2-2	.	TRBV29-1	.	TGCAGCGTTGAAGATTTGTCAGGGAAGCCCGGGGAGCTGTTTTTT	CSVEDLSGKPGELFF
TRBJ2-1	.	TRBV5-4	few	TGTGCCAGCCAGCGCCCAGGGGACAATGAGCAGTTCTTC	CASQRPGDNEQFF
TRBJ2-2	.	TRBV30	.	TGTGCCTGGGCCCCGACAGGCACGGGACCCGGGGAGCTGTTTTTT	CAWAPTGTGPGELFF
TRBJ1-5	TRBD1	TRBV25-1	.	TGTGCCAGTATAGGGACAGTCCTACCTTATAGCAATCAGCCCCAGCATTTT	CASIGTVLPYSNQPQHF
TRBJ2-1	TRBD2	TRBV9	.	TGTGCCAGCAGCGTAGCAGCGGGGGGGCCCAATGAGCAGTTCTTC	CASSVAAGGPNEQFF
TRBJ1-2	TRBD1	TRBV29-1	.	TGCAGCGAGGGACAGGGGGCAGACTATGGCTACACCTTC	CSEGQGADYGYTF
TRBJ2-4	TRBD2	TRBV23-1	few	TGCGCCAGCAGTCGGGCTAGCGGGATCTCAGTAGGCAAAAACATTCAGTACTTC	CASSRASGISVGKNIQYF
TRBJ2-3	.	TRBV29-1	few	TGCAGCGTTGAAAGAGGGGCGAGAGATACGCAGTATTTT	CSVERGARDTQYF
TRBJ2-1	TRBD2	TRBV30	.	TGTGCCTGGAGTCGTACCGGGACTAGTATTTATGAGCAGTTCTTC	CAWSRTGTSIYEQFF
TRBJ1-5	TRBD1	TRBV6-5	.	TGTGCCAGCCTCGCTCAGACAGGGAGGGGCCAGCCCCAGCATTTT	CASLAQTGRGQPQHF
TRBJ1-5	.	TRBV5-1	.	TGCGCCAGCAGCTTGGGTCCCACAGGGCTTAATCAGCCCCAGCATTTT	CASSLGPTGLNQPQHF
TRBJ1-4	.	TRBV4-1	few	TGCGCCAGCAGCCAAAGGACAGACAGTAATGAAAAACTGTTTTTT	CASSQRTDSNEKLFF
TRBJ1-1	.	TRBV29-1	.	TGCAGCGTCGAAGGTACGGACAGAGACACTGAAGCTTTCTTT	CSVEGTDRDTEAFF
TRBJ2-1	.	TRBV30	.	TGTGCCTGGGGCGATTACAATGAGCAGTTCTTC	CAWGDYNEQFF
TRBJ2-3	.	TRBV29-1	.	TGCAGCGTTGGGCGGGATACGCAGTATTTT	CSVGRDTQYF